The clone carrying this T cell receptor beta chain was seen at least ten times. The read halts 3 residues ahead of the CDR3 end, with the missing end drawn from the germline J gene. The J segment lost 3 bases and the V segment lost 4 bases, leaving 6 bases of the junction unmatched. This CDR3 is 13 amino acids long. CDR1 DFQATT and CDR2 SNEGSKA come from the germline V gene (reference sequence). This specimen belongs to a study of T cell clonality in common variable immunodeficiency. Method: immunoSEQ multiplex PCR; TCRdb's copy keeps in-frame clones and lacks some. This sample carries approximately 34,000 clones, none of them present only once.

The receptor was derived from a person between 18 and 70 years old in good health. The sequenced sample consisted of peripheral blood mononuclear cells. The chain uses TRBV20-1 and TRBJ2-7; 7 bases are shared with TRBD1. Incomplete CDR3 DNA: TGCAGTGCTAAAGCGAGGACAGGCTACGAG. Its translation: CSAKARTGYE. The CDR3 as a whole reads CSAKARTGYEQYF.